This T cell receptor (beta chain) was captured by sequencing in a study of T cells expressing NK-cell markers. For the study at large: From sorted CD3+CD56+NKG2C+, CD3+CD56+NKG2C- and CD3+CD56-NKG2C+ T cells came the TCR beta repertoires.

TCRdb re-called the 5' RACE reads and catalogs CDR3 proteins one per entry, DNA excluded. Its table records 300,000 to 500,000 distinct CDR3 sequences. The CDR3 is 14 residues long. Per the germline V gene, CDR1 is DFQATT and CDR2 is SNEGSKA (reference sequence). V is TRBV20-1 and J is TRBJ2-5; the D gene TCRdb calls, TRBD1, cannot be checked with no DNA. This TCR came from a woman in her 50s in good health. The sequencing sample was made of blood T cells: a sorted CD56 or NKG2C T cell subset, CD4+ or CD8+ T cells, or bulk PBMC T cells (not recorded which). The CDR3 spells CSARGGAAQETQYF.